These 30 T cell receptor beta chains were sequenced from one sample in a study of cytomegalovirus exposure and HLA in healthy donors. PCR employed 60 Vbeta and 13 Jbeta primers. This table comes from immunoSEQ multiplex PCR, and its TCRdb copy is limited to in-frame clones, with some not included. The profile shows roughly 250,000 clones, 75% to 90% of them singletons. The sequenced material came from PBMCs. These receptors were collected from a girl between 2 and 10 years old in good health and CMV-seronegative.

This rearrangement joins TRBV10-3 to TRBJ2-7; TRBD2 might be the D (5 bases). CDR1 is ENHRY and CDR2 is SYGVKD in the germline V gene. The V end lost 2 bases, the J end lost 3 bases, and 11 bases lay between the germline ends. The CDR3 is made up of 14 amino acids. CDR3 region: CAISESGLCYEQYF. The DNA for the CDR3 is TGTGCCATCAGTGAGAGCGGCTTATGCTACGAGCAGTACTTC.

The genes are TRBV5-1 and TRBJ2-5; D may be TRBD2 (6 bases). The CDR3 is 15 amino acids. V was trimmed by 3 bases and J by 1 base, leaving 13 bases between them. Germline V gene sequence: CDR1 SGHRS, CDR2 YFSETQ. Written as DNA, the CDR3 is TGCGCCAGCAGCTGGGGACTGACACTCCAAGAGACCCAGTACTTC. This encodes CASSWGLTLQETQYF.

The CDR3 nucleotides are TGTGCCAGCAGGAGAACAGGGTCGGGCACTGAAGCTTTCTTT. Its translation: CASRRTGSGTEAFF. V gene TRBV25-1 combines with J gene TRBJ1-1; possibly TRBD1 for D (6 bases). CDR3 length: 14 residues. The V end was cut by 6 bases, the J end by 4 bases, with 15 bases between. Per the germline V gene, CDR1 is MGHDK and CDR2 is SYGVNS.

In DNA, the CDR3 is TGTGCCAGCAGCTTTAGCGGGAGAAAGTTCTTC. This codes for CASSFSGRKFF. This rearrangement joins TRBV5-6 to TRBJ2-1; 9 nucleotides line up with TRBD2. The CDR3 spans 11 residues. The V gene end was trimmed by 2 bases and the J gene end by 14 bases; junction bases not matched to a gene: 2. CDR1 is SGHDT and CDR2 is YYEEEE in the germline V gene.

The rearrangement links TRBV28 to TRBJ1-5, with D perhaps TRBD1 (6 bases). V was trimmed by 5 bases and J by 5 bases, leaving 16 bases between them. The CDR3 totals 15 residues. Germline CDR1 reads MDHEN; CDR2 reads SYDVKM. CDR3 region: CASSLRDNKDQPQHF. The CDR3 bases are TGTGCCAGCAGTCTCCGGGACAACAAAGATCAGCCCCAGCATTTT.

CDR3 bases: TGTGCCAGCAGCTTTCGCTGGGCTCGCTACGGAGGTGCTGAAGCTTTCTTT. Protein product: CASSFRWARYGGAEAFF. The chain employs TRBV5-8 and TRBJ1-1; D not certain. Trimming left V 2 bases short and J 6 bases short, with 23 bases between. From germline, CDR1 is SGHTS and CDR2 YDEGEE. There are 17 residues in the CDR3.

The V gene is TRBV28, the J gene TRBJ1-1; a possible D gene is TRBD1 (5 bases). The CDR3 has 16 amino acids. V dropped 4 bases and J dropped 1 base, with 16 bases sitting between them. Germline CDR1 reads MDHEN; CDR2 reads SYDVKM. The CDR3 loop reads CASSSSGPRGNTEAFF. The CDR3 bases are TGTGCCAGCAGTTCCTCCGGTCCAAGGGGGAACACTGAAGCTTTCTTT.

In its sample, this clone was seen once. The chain is built from TRBV29-1 and TRBJ1-1; 8 positions agree with TRBD1. The CDR3 has 14 amino acids. In germline, CDR1 is SQVTM, CDR2 ANQGSEA. V gave up 3 bases and J gave up 5 bases; unmatched junction bases: 8. CDR3 amino acids: CSVDRTGRGTEAFF. The CDR3, as DNA: TGCAGCGTTGATCGGACAGGGAGGGGGACTGAAGCTTTCTTT.

The chain carries TRBV7-8 and TRBJ2-2, with TRBD1 matching 8 bases. CDR3 length equals 17 residues. J was trimmed by 4 bases and V by 5 bases; bases with no gene match: 12. Germline-derived CDR1 and CDR2 are SGHVS and FQNEAQ. The CDR3 reads CASSGGLPDRGTGELFF. CDR3 nucleotide sequence: TGTGCCAGCAGCGGAGGATTACCAGACAGGGGCACCGGGGAGCTGTTTTTT.

This clone has more than one count but fewer than ten. The V call is TRBV30, the J call TRBJ1-4; unclear D gene. This CDR3 region has 13 residues. The germline gives CDR1 GTSNPN, CDR2 SVGIG (reference sequence). Trimming removed 7 bases at V and 0 bases at J, with 9 bases between. CDR3 nucleotide sequence: TGTGCCTTAGACTTTGCAACTAATGAAAAACTGTTTTTT. As protein: CALDFATNEKLFF.

This chain uses TRBV28 with TRBJ2-1; D gene unclear. There are 14 residues in the CDR3. Germline values: CDR1 MDHEN, CDR2 SYDVKM. Between the trimmed V and J ends, which lost 8 bases and 4 bases, there was a span of 15 bases. The CDR3 loop is CASLYSYGYNEQFF. The CDR3 DNA sequence: TGTGCCAGCCTTTACAGCTACGGTTACAATGAGCAGTTCTTC.

J is TRBJ2-2 and V is TRBV29-1, with 7 nucleotides matching TRBD1. Germline CDR1 and CDR2: SQVTM and ANQGSEA. The CDR3 length is 17 residues. J gave up 1 base and V 0 bases, and 8 bases lay outside the gene matches. The DNA of the CDR3 is TGCAGCGTTGAAGAGACACGGGACAGTATGAACACCGGGGAGCTGTTTTTT. This translates into CSVEETRDSMNTGELFF.

This chain uses TRBV19 with TRBJ1-1; 11 bases agree with TRBD1. The V gene's germline CDR1 is LNHDA and CDR2 SQIVND (reference sequence). This CDR3 comprises 16 residues. J lost 5 bases, V lost 2 bases, and 7 bases had no gene match. DNA for the CDR3: TGTGCCAGTAGTATACCTGGGACAGGGGGTAGGACTGAAGCTTTCTTT. Translating it yields CASSIPGTGGRTEAFF.

The rearrangement joins TRBV28 to TRBJ2-3; 7 bases align to TRBD2. The trim removed 7 bases at V and 2 bases at J, leaving 21 bases unmatched. Germline lookup yields CDR1 MDHEN and CDR2 SYDVKM. This CDR3 has 19 residues. CDR3 in DNA: TGTGCCAGCACCTCTTTGGAGCGGGGATCCCCTCTCGACACAGATACGCAGTATTTT. Its translation is CASTSLERGSPLDTDTQYF.

The J gene is TRBJ1-1, the V gene TRBV30, with D perhaps matching TRBD1 (6 bases). This CDR3 comprises 14 residues. Germline-derived CDR1 and CDR2 are GTSNPN and SVGIG (reference sequence). The V and J ends lost 0 bases and 3 bases respectively, with 11 bases between them. The DNA of the CDR3 is TGTGCCTGGAGTGTTGGGGGCGCCGACACTGAAGCTTTCTTT. This translates into CAWSVGGADTEAFF. The variable domain in full, completed from reference TRBV30 and TRBJ1-1, reads SQTIHQWPATLVQPVGSPLSLECTVEGTSNPNLYWYRQAAGRGLQLLFYSVGIGQISSEVPQNLSASRPQDRQFILSSKKLLLSDSGFYLCAWSVGGADTEAFFGQGTRLTVV.

This clone turned up a few times. The chain has TRBV5-1 and TRBJ2-5; 11 nucleotides align to TRBD1. The length of the CDR3 is 14 residues. Germline-derived CDR1 and CDR2 are SGHRS and YFSETQ. Trimming at V came to 3 bases and at J to 4 bases, leaving 2 bases not matched to a gene. The CDR3, as DNA: TGCGCCAGCAGCTCGGGACAGGGGGGAGAGACCCAGTACTTC. It encodes CASSSGQGGETQYF.

This clone has just one count. The genes are TRBV9 and TRBJ2-1; 8 bases are a match to TRBD2. CDR3 size: 17 residues. In germline, CDR1 is SGDLS, CDR2 YYNGEE. V was pared by 5 bases and J by 2 bases, with 12 bases of the junction left unmatched. CDR3 sequence: CASRGVGGDQTYNEQFF. The CDR3 nucleotides are TGTGCCAGCAGGGGGGTCGGGGGGGACCAGACCTACAATGAGCAGTTCTTC.

The chain is built from TRBV4-1 and TRBJ2-5; 7 bases align to TRBD1. TRBJ2-7 matches the DNA end more closely, so the J call is doubtful. Germline values: CDR1 MGHRA, CDR2 YSYEKL. There are 14 residues in the CDR3. Written as DNA, the CDR3 is TGCGCCAGCAGCCAAGGACAGGGATCCTACGAGCAGTACTTC. Amino acids: CASSQGQGSYEQYF.

The chain employs TRBV30 and TRBJ1-2; D unresolved. The CDR3 runs to 15 residues. V dropped 0 bases and J dropped 4 bases, with 15 bases sitting between them. The germline gives CDR1 GTSNPN, CDR2 SVGIG (reference sequence). CDR3 residues: CAWSVLAGRSYGYTF. CDR3 DNA: TGTGCCTGGAGTGTACTGGCAGGCCGAAGCTATGGCTACACCTTC.

The chain carries TRBV7-2 and TRBJ2-7; 11 positions agree with TRBD2. The CDR3 is 17 residues long. Looked up from germline, CDR1 is SGHTA and CDR2 is FQGNSA. The J segment lost 2 bases and the V segment lost 5 bases, leaving 11 bases of the junction unmatched. The CDR3 DNA sequence: TGTGCCAGCAGCCACCGCGCGCATAGCGGGGGGGCCTACGAGCAGTACTTC. Translated, it gives CASSHRAHSGGAYEQYF. The full variable domain, its missing parts supplied by reference TRBV7-2 and TRBJ2-7, is GAGVSQSPSNKVTEKGKDVELRCDPISGHTALYWYRQSLGQGLEFLIYFQGNSAPDKSGLPSDRFSAERTGGSVSTLTIQRTQQEDSAVYLCASSHRAHSGGAYEQYFGPGTRLTVT.

The chain recombines TRBV14 with TRBJ2-1; D call uncertain. Germline V gene data show CDR1 as SGHDN and CDR2 as FVKESK. Trimming removed 1 base from V and 0 bases from J, with 7 bases in between. This CDR3 has 15 residues. The DNA of the CDR3 is TGTGCCAGCAGCCAAGGACCAGGCTCCTACAATGAGCAGTTCTTC. The encoded protein is CASSQGPGSYNEQFF. The variable domain in full, with the rest retrieved from reference TRBV14 and TRBJ2-1, is EAGVTQFPSHSVIEKGQTVTLRCDPISGHDNLYWYRRVMGKEIKFLLHFVKESKQDESGMPNNRFLAERTGGTYSTLKVQPAELEDSGVYFCASSQGPGSYNEQFFGPGTRLTVL.

The V and J genes are TRBV2 and TRBJ1-1; D ambiguous. The CDR3 sequence is 15 residues long. V was clipped by 8 bases and J by 2 bases, with 18 bases between them. Germline V lookup: CDR1 SNHLY, CDR2 FYNNEI. CDR3 nucleotides: TGTGCCAGCGGACGGAGGGCCAACACTAACACTGAAGCTTTCTTT. The encoded protein is CASGRRANTNTEAFF.

There are a few counts of this clone. V and J are TRBV7-3 and TRBJ1-2; the match to TRBD1 covers 7 bases. CDR3 length: 13 amino acids. The V gene's germline CDR1 is SGHTA and CDR2 FQGTGA. Trimming cost V 1 base and J 8 bases; bases outside gene matches: 4. The CDR3 DNA is TGTGCCAGCAGCTTAAGTCCAGGGGGAGGCTACACCTTC. Translated: CASSLSPGGGYTF. Full variable domain (remainder filled in from reference TRBV7-3 and TRBJ1-2): GAGVSQTPSNKVTEKGKYVELRCDPISGHTALYWYRQSLGQGPEFLIYFQGTGAADDSGLPNDRFFAVRPEGSVSTLKIQRTERGDSAVYLCASSLSPGGGYTFGSGTRLTVV.

The J gene is TRBJ2-3, the V gene TRBV10-2; D unresolved. The ends were cut back, 7 bases at V and 4 bases at J, with 15 bases in the middle. Germline CDR1 is WSHSY and CDR2 is SAAADI. This CDR3 comprises 14 residues. Here the CDR3 DNA reads TGCGCCAGCACGGAGAGAGCGCTCTCAGATACGCAGTATTTT. This translates into CASTERALSDTQYF.

The chain links TRBV28 to TRBJ2-1, with D possibly matching TRBD2 (6 bases). CDR3 size: 13 residues. V shed 8 bases and J shed 4 bases, with 12 bases lying between them. Germline-derived CDR1 and CDR2 are MDHEN and SYDVKM. CDR3: CASVGGAYNEQFF. CDR3 DNA: TGTGCCAGCGTCGGCGGGGCGTACAATGAGCAGTTCTTC.

The chain has TRBV5-1 and TRBJ2-6; D not resolved. Trimming stripped 6 bases from V and 1 base from J, with 8 bases between. This CDR3 has 14 residues. Germline lookup yields CDR1 SGHRS and CDR2 YFSETQ. This chain's CDR3 is CASTFNSGANVLTF. The CDR3 DNA sequence: TGCGCCAGCACTTTTAATTCTGGGGCCAACGTCCTGACTTTC.

The V and J genes are TRBV7-9 and TRBJ2-3, with D possibly TRBD2 on 6 matching bases. This CDR3 spans 16 amino acids. The V end was cut by 5 bases, the J end by 2 bases, with 17 bases between. From germline, CDR1 is SEHNR and CDR2 FQNEAQ (reference sequence). The CDR3 reads CASSPTRGGVTDTQYF. DNA of the CDR3: TGTGCCAGCAGCCCCACGAGGGGCGGGGTCACAGATACGCAGTATTTT.

The rearrangement uses TRBV2 and TRBJ1-3; no clear D gene. Germline V gives CDR1 SNHLY, CDR2 FYNNEI. V was trimmed by 2 bases and J by 0 bases, leaving 8 bases between them. The length of the CDR3 is 15 residues. The CDR3 loop is CASSEQARSGNTIYF. In nucleotides, the CDR3 is TGTGCCAGCAGTGAACAGGCACGCTCTGGAAACACCATATATTTT.

CDR3 sequence: CSVLFRDQETQYF. As DNA, the CDR3 is TGCAGCGTCCTCTTCCGGGACCAAGAGACCCAGTACTTC. The chain couples TRBV29-1 to TRBJ2-5, with unresolved D. V was pared by 6 bases and J by 0 bases, with 11 bases between. This CDR3 is built from 13 residues. CDR1 and CDR2 (germline): SQVTM, ANQGSEA.

The J gene is TRBJ1-2, the V gene TRBV7-6; D possibly corresponds to TRBD1 (6 bases). CDR3 length: 14 residues. Trimming pared 3 bases from V and 8 bases from J, leaving 16 bases between. Per the germline V gene, CDR1 is SGHVS and CDR2 is FNYEAQ. CDR3 nucleotide sequence: TGTGCCAGCAGCTTCAAGCAGGGGAATCACGGCTACACCTTC. This codes for CASSFKQGNHGYTF. The full variable domain, in which reference TRBV7-6 and TRBJ1-2 provide the parts outside the CDR3, is GAGVSQSPRYKVTKRGQDVALRCDPISGHVSLYWYRQALGQGPEFLTYFNYEAQQDKSGLPNDRFSAERPEGSISTLTIQRTEQRDSAMYRCASSFKQGNHGYTFGSGTRLTVV.